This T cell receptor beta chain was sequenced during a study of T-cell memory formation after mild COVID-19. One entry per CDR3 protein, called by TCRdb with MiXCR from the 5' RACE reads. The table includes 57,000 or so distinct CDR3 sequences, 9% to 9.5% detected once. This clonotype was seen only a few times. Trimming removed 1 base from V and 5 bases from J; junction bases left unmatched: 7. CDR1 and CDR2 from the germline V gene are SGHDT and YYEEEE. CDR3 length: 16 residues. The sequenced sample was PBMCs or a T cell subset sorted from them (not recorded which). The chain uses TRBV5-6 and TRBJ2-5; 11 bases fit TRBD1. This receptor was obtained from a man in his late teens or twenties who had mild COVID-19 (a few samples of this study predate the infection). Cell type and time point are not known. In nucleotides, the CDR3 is TGTGCCAGCAGCTTGCGTAGGACAGGGGGCGGTGAGACCCAGTACTTC. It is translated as CASSLRRTGGGETQYF.